The clone carrying this TCR beta chain has at least ten counts. Its specificity is unknown. In making TCR beta libraries, quantitative 5'-RACE with molecular barcodes was used. TCRdb used MiXCR to reprocess the 5' RACE reads, holding one entry per CDR3 protein. The sample records 400,000 or so distinct CDR3 sequences, roughly 26% being singletons. The data stem from a study of CD8 T cells in ankylosing spondylitis. Trimming removed 5 bases from V and 8 bases from J, with 10 bases in between. Per germline, CDR1 SGHVS and CDR2 FQNEAQ. The CDR3 length is 12 residues. Findings and limits, study-wide: Disease-linked clones were reportedly significantly enriched in matched ankylosing spondylitis synovial fluid. One TCR beta motif, made up of fewer than 10 highly homologous variants, appeared characteristic of ankylosing spondylitis blood.

The sample taken for sequencing was blood, either unsorted or a sorted T cell fraction (not recorded which). The chain couples TRBV7-8 to TRBJ2-1; tentatively, D is TRBD2 (6 bases). The source of this sequence is a male donor with ankylosing spondylitis. The CDR3 region has the DNA TGTGCCAGCAGCAAGACTAGGGATGAGCAGTTCTTC. Protein product: CASSKTRDEQFF.